Sequencing of this T cell receptor (beta chain) was carried out in a study of long-term antiretroviral therapy in people with HIV. Study observations and caveats: The study found that diversity rose after ART but stayed below transplant donor controls.

Researchers report immunoSEQ v3.0 was run at survey level. Sequencing was performed with immunoSEQ multiplex PCR; in TCRdb, only in-frame clones are kept and a portion is missing. The sample lists under 20,000 clones; 86% were seen once. Germline trimming cut 0 bases from V and 1 base from J; bases unmatched to any gene: 11. Germline CDR1 reads SGHRS; CDR2 reads YFSETQ. The CDR3 runs to 18 residues. Donors needed at least one pre-ART PBMC sample plus at least two post-ART samples. In the case of this clone: Its antigen remains unidentified.

The chain couples TRBV5-1 to TRBJ1-2; 8 bases align to TRBD1. This sequence originates from a middle-aged man with HIV. The source material was unsorted PBMCs, sampled 0.5 years after starting antiretroviral therapy. The CDR3 DNA reads TGCGCCAGCAGCTTGGGGGGCCGGACAGGGTCGGGTAACTATGGCTACACCTTC. Its protein product is CASSLGGRTGSGNYGYTF.